This TCR beta chain was recorded in a study of Ad26.COV2.S vaccination and SARS-CoV-2 variants. This clone was seen just once. Its specificity is not known. Study results and limitations: Recipients of either vaccine or placebo displayed similar breadth of non-spike TCRs.

The sample's treatment: around 19 received Ad26.COV2.S at low or high dose, single or two shots; roughly five received placebo; per-sample allocation not given. Day 63 after the first vaccine or placebo injection was the time point for sampling. The length of the CDR3 is 13 residues. The ends were cut back, 7 bases at V and 0 bases at J, with 7 bases in the middle. Looked up from germline, CDR1 is GTSNPN and CDR2 is SVGIG (reference sequence). Produced via immunoSEQ multiplex PCR; TCRdb's table is partial and in-frame only. The table shows a few hundred thousand clones, with roughly 85% occurring only once.

The V gene is TRBV30, the J gene TRBJ2-6; D ambiguous. The TCR sequence derives from a person aged 18-60 years who received the Ad26.COV2.S COVID-19 vaccine or a placebo. The material sequenced was peripheral blood, taken in a trial of Ad26.COV2.S vaccine versus placebo. The CDR3 bases are TGTGCCTTTAGACTCTCTGGGGCCAACGTCCTGACTTTC. Its protein is CAFRLSGANVLTF.